These 18 T cell receptor beta chains were sequenced from one sample in a study of OX40 agonist ivuxolimab in advanced cancers. Generated by immunoSEQ multiplex PCR, the TCRdb table keeps only in-frame clones and is missing some. The sample includes approximately 70,000 clones, about 94% of them seen just once. The sample was CD4+ or CD8+ T cells sorted from blood, taken in a trial of the OX40 agonist ivuxolimab. The receptors were gathered from an adult with an advanced solid tumor such as melanoma, head and neck, liver or kidney cancer.

To note about this clone: One end of the junction is discordant with germline, which a read error may explain. CDR3 protein: CASSSDGTTNEKLFF. Written as DNA, the CDR3 is TGTGCCAGCAGCTCCGACGGCACAACAAATGAAAAACTGTTTTTT. This sequence joins TRBV7-2 and TRBJ1-4; D uncertain. Germline-derived CDR1 and CDR2 are SGHTA and FQGNSA. The CDR3 runs to 15 residues.

With respect to this clone: Germline and junction disagree at one end, which may indicate a read error. The V and J genes are TRBV6-6 and TRBJ2-4; the match to TRBD2 covers 11 bases. Germline-derived CDR1 and CDR2 are MNHNY and SVGAGI (reference sequence). The CDR3 runs 13 residues. The CDR3, as DNA: TGTGCCAGCAGTTACCTAGCGGGAGGTCCCTGGGACTTC. It encodes CASSYLAGGPWDF.

V gene TRBV11-2 combines with J gene TRBJ2-7; 9 bases fit TRBD2. V lost 4 bases to trimming and J lost 3 bases; unmatched junction nucleotides: 4. Germline loops: CDR1 SGHAT, CDR2 FQNNGV. This CDR3 has 14 residues. The chain's CDR3 is CASSWASGNYEQYF. The CDR3 DNA reads TGTGCCAGCAGCTGGGCTAGCGGGAACTACGAGCAGTACTTC.

This clone was recorded once. The chain couples TRBV5-1 to TRBJ1-4, with D unclear. CDR3 length equals 16 residues. Trimming pared 1 base from V and 4 bases from J, leaving 14 bases between. Germline CDR1 SGHRS, CDR2 YFSETQ. CDR3 sequence: CASSLIPESVNEKLFF. The CDR3, as DNA: TGCGCCAGCAGCTTGATCCCGGAGTCAGTTAATGAAAAACTGTTTTTT.

This chain connects TRBV7-8 to TRBJ2-3; D is possibly TRBD1 (6 bases). V lost 1 base, J lost 4 bases, and 12 bases lay in between. The germline CDR1 and CDR2 sequences are SGHVS and FQNEAQ. This CDR3 is built from 15 residues. Here the CDR3 reads CASSLGGGSADTQYF. In DNA form, the CDR3 reads TGTGCCAGCAGCTTAGGAGGGGGTAGTGCAGATACGCAGTATTTT.

This clone has only a few counts. The J gene is TRBJ1-1, the V gene TRBV28, with D tentatively TRBD1 (6 bases). CDR1 and CDR2 from the germline V gene are MDHEN and SYDVKM. This CDR3 has 13 amino acids. Trimming took off 3 bases at V and 12 bases at J, with 17 bases between the two ends. The CDR3 region is CASSFQTGVMTFF. CDR3 DNA sequence: TGTGCCAGCAGTTTTCAGACAGGTGTGATGACTTTCTTT.

J is TRBJ2-1 and V is TRBV2, with no clear D. V lost 7 bases and J 0 bases, leaving 13 bases between the germline ends. Germline V gene lookup returns CDR1 SNHLY and CDR2 FYNNEI. The CDR3 is 15 residues long. The CDR3 loop reads CASTTVVPSYNEQFF. The CDR3 DNA reads as TGTGCCAGCACGACCGTGGTGCCCTCCTACAATGAGCAGTTCTTC.

The chain couples TRBV4-3 to TRBJ1-2; D call uncertain. Germline V gives CDR1 LGHNA, CDR2 YSLEER. V shed 0 bases and J shed 2 bases, with 7 bases lying between them. The CDR3 loop spans 14 amino acids. The CDR3 DNA sequence: TGCGCCAGCAGCCAAGAGTTGGGAAACTATGGCTACACCTTC. Its translation: CASSQELGNYGYTF.

The chain recombines TRBV4-1 with TRBJ2-7, with TRBD1 matching 11 bases. The CDR3 is 15 amino acids. CDR1 and CDR2 from the germline V gene are MGHRA and YSYEKL. V lost 1 base, J lost 7 bases, and 6 bases stayed unmatched. Here the CDR3 reads CASSQAGQGAGEQYF. The CDR3 region has the DNA TGCGCCAGCAGCCAAGCAGGACAGGGGGCGGGAGAGCAGTACTTC.

This chain joins TRBV19 and TRBJ1-1; D gene uncertain. From germline, CDR1 is LNHDA and CDR2 SQIVND (reference sequence). This CDR3 is 13 amino acids long. V was pared by 0 bases and J by 8 bases, with 10 bases between. The CDR3, as DNA: TGTGCCAGTAGTATAGATCGAGGCAGCGAAGCTTTCTTT. This translates into CASSIDRGSEAFF. The variable domain in full, completed from reference TRBV19 and TRBJ1-1, reads DGGITQSPKYLFRKEGQNVTLSCEQNLNHDAMYWYRQDPGQGLRLIYYSQIVNDFQKGDIAEGYSVSREKKESFPLTVTSAQKNPTAFYLCASSIDRGSEAFFGQGTRLTVV.

CDR3 residues: CASSPQGDTQYF. The CDR3 DNA reads as TGTGCCAGCAGCCCCCAGGGAGATACGCAGTATTTT. This chain connects TRBV7-2 to TRBJ2-3; possibly TRBD1 for D (5 bases). CDR1 and CDR2 from the germline V gene are SGHTA and FQGNSA. Trimming shortened V by 5 bases and J by 5 bases, and 8 bases separated the two germline ends. This CDR3 comprises 12 residues.

The chain couples TRBV2 to TRBJ2-2; D call uncertain. V gave up 1 base and J gave up 7 bases, with 10 bases separating them. This CDR3 region has 14 residues. Germline lookup yields CDR1 SNHLY and CDR2 FYNNEI. The CDR3 reads CASSEELQVGELFF. The CDR3 bases are TGTGCCAGCAGTGAAGAGCTTCAGGTCGGGGAGCTGTTTTTT. Variable domain in full (rest from reference TRBV2 and TRBJ2-2): EPEVTQTPSHQVTQMGQEVILRCVPISNHLYFYWYRQILGQKVEFLVSFYNNEISEKSEIFDDQFSVERPDGSNFTLKIRSTKLEDSAMYFCASSEELQVGELFFGEGSRLTVL.

This clone was counted once. V is TRBV18 and J is TRBJ1-2; D remains ambiguous. V was shortened by 1 base and J by 6 bases, with 18 bases between the two germline ends. The CDR3 sequence is 16 residues long. Germline V gives CDR1 KGHSH, CDR2 LQKENI. The CDR3, as DNA: TGTGCCAGCTCACCACAATCCAAGCGGCAGGCGAATGGCTACACCTTC. This sequence encodes CASSPQSKRQANGYTF.

This chain joins TRBV18 and TRBJ2-5; 15 bases are shared with TRBD2. CDR3 size: 17 residues. Germline V CDR1 and CDR2: KGHSH, LQKENI. Losses at the gene ends were 5 bases for V and 1 base for J; bases not matched to a gene: 5. The CDR3, as DNA: TGTGCCAGCTCATCAAGGACTAGCGGGAGGGGCCAAGAGACCCAGTACTTC. Protein sequence: CASSSRTSGRGQETQYF.

This clone is a singleton in its sample. The rearrangement links TRBV27 to TRBJ2-7; 9 nucleotides line up with TRBD1. The CDR3 runs to 14 residues. The trim removed 3 bases at V and 4 bases at J, leaving 4 bases unmatched. Germline lookup yields CDR1 MNHEY and CDR2 SMNVEV (reference sequence). This CDR3 reads CASSFAQGAYEQYF. The CDR3 nucleotides are TGTGCCAGCAGTTTTGCACAGGGGGCTTACGAGCAGTACTTC.

The chain combines TRBV30 with TRBJ2-2; D is unclear. V was trimmed by 0 bases and J by 1 base, leaving 6 bases between them. CDR3 size: 14 residues. Germline V gene data show CDR1 as GTSNPN and CDR2 as SVGIG (reference sequence). The CDR3 region is CAWSVPGNTGELFF. For the CDR3, the DNA is TGTGCCTGGAGTGTACCAGGGAACACCGGGGAGCTGTTTTTT.

The chain couples TRBV19 to TRBJ2-7; TRBD1 matches 9 bases. The V gene end was trimmed by 4 bases and the J gene end by 3 bases; junction bases not matched to a gene: 10. Germline V lookup: CDR1 LNHDA, CDR2 SQIVND (reference sequence). This CDR3 contains 16 residues. The DNA for the CDR3 is TGTGCCAGTAGTAATATCAATGGACAGGGGAACTACGAGCAGTACTTC. Its protein product is CASSNINGQGNYEQYF.

This chain's CDR3 is CASSLGSGRAGETQYF. The CDR3 DNA sequence: TGTGCCAGCAGCTTGGGTAGCGGGAGGGCCGGGGAGACCCAGTACTTC. V usage is TRBV11-3 and J usage is TRBJ2-5; 11 bases are shared with TRBD2. Germline assignment: CDR1 SGHNT and CDR2 YENEEA. The CDR3 sequence is 16 residues long. J was trimmed by 5 bases and V by 3 bases; bases with no gene match: 8. Supplemented by reference TRBV11-3 and TRBJ2-5, the full variable domain reads EAGVVQSPRYKIIEKKQPVAFWCNPISGHNTLYWYLQNLGQGPELLIRYENEEAVDDSQLPKDRFSAERLKGVDSTLKIQPAELGDSAVYLCASSLGSGRAGETQYFGPGTRLLVL.